This T cell receptor (beta chain) was identified in a study of blood T cell repertoires in COVID-19 (dated by TCRdb to between 2020 and 2021). Regarding the study in general: The collaborator samples originated in the United States, Italy and Spain and spanned the acute and convalescent phases of COVID-19. Nearly every sample came with metadata listing a de-identified subject ID, COVID-19 status, age in years and sex. The dataset comprised deeply sampled blood TCRbeta repertoires from subjects exposed to, actively infected with, or recovered from COVID-19. The samples were drawn from the first 160 participants of the ongoing ImmuneRACE study and from more than 1,000 subjects provided by 6 global collaborators. A freely available public database, intended as a resource for researchers studying the immune response to SARS-CoV-2, is where the repertoires were released. The prospective study material was composed of cDNA or gDNA derived from T cells, B-cell-depleted T cells, or PBMCs. Where available, HLA class I and class II types were taken from metadata supplied by the sample provider and were not determined by assay-based typing.

The collaborating institutions used their own protocols to collect whole blood in K2EDTA tubes. For TCRbeta analysis, collaborators shipped samples as frozen whole blood, isolated PBMCs, or DNA extracted from either of those sample types. Measured from the cysteine to the phenylalanine, the CDR3 is 12 residues long. The CDR3 DNA has 36 bases and is translated from base 1. A distance of 5 bases separates the germline ends of V and J, which lose 5 bases and 0 bases respectively. CDR1 and CDR2, looked up from the germline V gene, are SGDLS and YYNGEE. About this clone itself: Its antigen has not been determined. The record has no base qualities; no much larger clone is one base away.

The immunoSEQ Assay, a bias-controlled multiplex PCR, was used to amplify TCRbeta CDR3 regions from genomic DNA. The study's own analysis went as follows. The number of nucleated cells in each sample was estimated by amplification of reference gene primers within the assay. To quantify the absolute abundance of each unique TCRbeta CDR3 rearrangement, sequence reads were collapsed and filtered. For each sample, productive Simpson clonality was calculated by taking the square root of Simpson's diversity index across productive rearrangements. The table was pulled from immuneACCESS by TCRdb, which kept in-frame rearrangements only. Such tables lose some clones; where checked, under half of the loss comes from unresolved V genes, and the rest has no known cause. Clonal size and the V and J genes are those of that table, whereas D and trimming came from the DNA. This sample has 97,000 or so clones in its table, and 82% of those were observed once. The ten largest clones capture about 10% of the sample.

Broader findings and caveats from the paper: The quantity of clinical and demographic metadata differed by source and by participant and was supplied without curation.

Sequencing was done on a sample of peripheral blood. The receptor's source is a man in his 70s with acute or convalescent COVID-19. The rearranged chain carries TRBV9 and TRBJ1-2; a confident D gene designation cannot be given. The DNA is TGTGCCAGCAGACTTTCTAACTATGGCTACACCTTC. It is translated as CASRLSNYGYTF.